Listed below are T cell receptor beta chains from one sample, sequenced in a study of blood T cell repertoires in COVID-19. Sequenced by immunoSEQ multiplex PCR; TCRdb stores in-frame clones only, minus some. Altogether some 80,000 clones are present, around nine tenths being singletons, with the ten largest covering roughly 8%. Sequenced input: peripheral blood. The origin of the receptors is an elderly man with active or convalescent COVID-19. Both conserved end residues are part of each CDR3. A D gene is named only where the DNA matches it firmly. Expanded clones get a size class; other rows say once, few or many, or leave the size out.

>14|.|TRBV19|TRBJ1-1|.
CASSINAVNTEAFF
TGTGCCAGTAGTATCAATGCGGTGAACACTGAAGCTTTCTTT
>15|.|TRBV18|TRBJ1-1|TRBD1
CASSPPGTENTEAFF
TGTGCCAGCTCACCACCCGGGACAGAGAACACTGAAGCTTTCTTT
>13|.|TRBV25-1|TRBJ2-5|.
CASSDWGRETQYF
TGTGCCAGCAGTGATTGGGGGAGGGAGACCCAGTACTTC
>17|.|TRBV19|TRBJ1-1|TRBD1
CASSGLRTGGRSTEAFF
TGTGCCAGTAGTGGACTCCGGACAGGGGGCCGATCAACTGAAGCTTTCTTT
>11|.|TRBV19|TRBJ2-5|.
CASKGVETQYF
TGTGCCAGTAAGGGGGTGGAGACCCAGTACTTC
>14|.|TRBV18|TRBJ2-2|.
CASSLGLNTGELFF
TGTGCCAGCTCCCTCGGACTGAACACCGGGGAGCTGTTTTTT
>12|.|TRBV2|TRBJ2-2|.
CASSGQAGELFF
TGTGCCAGCTCAGGGCAGGCCGGGGAGCTGTTTTTT
>16|.|TRBV19|TRBJ2-4|.
CASSISASVAKNIQYF
TGTGCCAGTAGTATCAGCGCGTCGGTGGCCAAAAACATTCAGTACTTC
>15|.|TRBV5-1|TRBJ2-2|.
CASSLEWSQTGELFF
TGCGCCAGCAGCTTGGAGTGGTCCCAGACCGGGGAGCTGTTTTTT
>14|.|TRBV6-5|TRBJ1-2|TRBD1
CASRGQGGMGGYTF
TGTGCCAGCAGGGGACAGGGAGGTATGGGTGGCTACACCTTC
>17|few|TRBV18|TRBJ2-2|TRBD1
CASSADRGLLNTGELFF
TGTGCCAGCTCCGCGGACAGGGGACTCCTGAACACCGGGGAGCTGTTTTTT
>12|once|TRBV5-1|TRBJ1-4|.
CASSSTGEKLFF
TGCGCCAGCAGCTCGACAGGAGAAAAACTGTTTTTT
>14|.|TRBV10-2|TRBJ1-2|TRBD1
CASSGDRGNYGYTF
TGCGCCAGCAGTGGAGACAGGGGGAACTATGGCTACACCTTC